This T cell receptor (beta chain) was obtained from a study of blood T cell repertoires in COVID-19. TCRdb's copy holds only in-frame clones and misses some; the assay was immunoSEQ multiplex PCR. This table holds a few hundred thousand clones, around 90% found once. This CDR3 is built from 12 residues. V dropped 6 bases and J dropped 10; count of bases not matched to a gene: 6. CDR1 and CDR2 (germline): SNHLY, FYNNEI. This TCR was sampled from a man in his fifties with acute or convalescent COVID-19. Sequenced material: peripheral blood. V is TRBV2 and J is TRBJ1-1; 9 nucleotides match TRBD1. The CDR3 protein is CASSDLDRGAFF. The CDR3 region has the DNA TGTGCCAGCAGCGATTTGGACAGGGGAGCTTTCTTT.